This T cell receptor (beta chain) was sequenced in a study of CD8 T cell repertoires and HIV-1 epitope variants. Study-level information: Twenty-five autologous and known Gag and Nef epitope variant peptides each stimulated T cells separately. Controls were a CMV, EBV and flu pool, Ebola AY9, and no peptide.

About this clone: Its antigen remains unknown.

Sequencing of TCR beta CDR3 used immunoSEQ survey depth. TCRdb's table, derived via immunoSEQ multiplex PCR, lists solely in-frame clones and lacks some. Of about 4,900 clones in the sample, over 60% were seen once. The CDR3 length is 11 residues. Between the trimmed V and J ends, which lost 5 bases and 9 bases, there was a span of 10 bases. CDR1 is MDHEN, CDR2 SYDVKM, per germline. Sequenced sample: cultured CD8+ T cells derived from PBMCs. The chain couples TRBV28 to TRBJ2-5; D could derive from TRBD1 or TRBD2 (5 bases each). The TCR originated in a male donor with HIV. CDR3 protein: CASSKGSPQYF. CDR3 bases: TGTGCCAGCAGTAAGGGGAGCCCCCAGTACTTC.